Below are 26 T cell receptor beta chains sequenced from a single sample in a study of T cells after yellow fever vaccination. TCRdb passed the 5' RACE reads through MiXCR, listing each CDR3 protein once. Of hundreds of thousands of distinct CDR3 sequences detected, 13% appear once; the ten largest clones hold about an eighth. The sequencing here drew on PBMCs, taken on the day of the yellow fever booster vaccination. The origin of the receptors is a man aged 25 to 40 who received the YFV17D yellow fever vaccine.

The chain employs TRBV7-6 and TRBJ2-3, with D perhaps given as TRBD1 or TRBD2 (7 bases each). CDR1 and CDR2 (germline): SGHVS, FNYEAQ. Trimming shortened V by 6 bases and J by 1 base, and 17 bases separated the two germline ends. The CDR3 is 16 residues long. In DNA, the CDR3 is TGTGCCAGCAGGACAGGGAGCGGGATCGGCACAGATACGCAGTATTTT. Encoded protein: CASRTGSGIGTDTQYF. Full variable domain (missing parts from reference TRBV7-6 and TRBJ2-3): GAGVSQSPRYKVTKRGQDVALRCDPISGHVSLYWYRQALGQGPEFLTYFNYEAQQDKSGLPNDRFSAERPEGSISTLTIQRTEQRDSAMYRCASRTGSGIGTDTQYFGPGTRLTVL.

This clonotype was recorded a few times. The CDR3 reads CASSLVDRTSGELFF. The CDR3 nucleotides read TGTGCCAGCAGCTTGGTGGACAGGACGTCCGGGGAGCTGTTTTTT. The chain joins TRBV5-6 to TRBJ2-2, with TRBD1 matching 7 bases. The V gene's germline CDR1 is SGHDT and CDR2 YYEEEE. This CDR3 is built from 15 residues. V lost 0 bases, J lost 6 bases, and 5 bases stayed unmatched.

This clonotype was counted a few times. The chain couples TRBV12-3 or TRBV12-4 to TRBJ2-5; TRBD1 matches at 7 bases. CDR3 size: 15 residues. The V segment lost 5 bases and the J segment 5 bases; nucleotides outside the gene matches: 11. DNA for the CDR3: TGTGCCAGCAGTGAGGGGGCTAGTATGGGGGAGACCCAGTACTTC. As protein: CASSEGASMGETQYF.

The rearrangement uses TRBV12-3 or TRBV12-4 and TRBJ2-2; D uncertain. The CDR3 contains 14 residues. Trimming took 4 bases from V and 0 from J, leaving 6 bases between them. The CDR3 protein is CASSYGPNTGELFF. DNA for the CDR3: TGTGCCAGCAGTTACGGCCCGAACACCGGGGAGCTGTTTTTT.

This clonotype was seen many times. CDR3 nucleotide sequence: TGTGCCACCAGTGACCCTACTAGCGCCGAGGCTACTAGCACAGATACGCAGTATTTT. Its protein is CATSDPTSAEATSTDTQYF. The V call is TRBV24-1, the J call TRBJ2-3; 7 bases are shared with TRBD2. Germline lookup yields CDR1 KGHDR and CDR2 SFDVKD. The CDR3 sequence is 19 residues long. V was clipped by 4 bases and J by 0 bases; unmatched bases: 15.

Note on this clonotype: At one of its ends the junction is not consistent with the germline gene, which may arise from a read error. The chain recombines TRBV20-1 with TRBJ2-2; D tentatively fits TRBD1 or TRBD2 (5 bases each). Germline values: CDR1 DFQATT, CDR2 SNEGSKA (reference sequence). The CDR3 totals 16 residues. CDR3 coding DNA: TGCTGTGCTAGAGGGCAGGGCGTGAAACTTACCGGGGAGCTGTTTTTT. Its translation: CCARGQGVKLTGELFF.

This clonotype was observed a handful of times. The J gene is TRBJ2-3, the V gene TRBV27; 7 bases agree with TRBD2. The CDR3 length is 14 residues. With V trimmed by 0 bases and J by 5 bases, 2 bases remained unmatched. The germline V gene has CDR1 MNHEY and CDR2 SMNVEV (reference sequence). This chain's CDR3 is CASSLSERGDTQYF. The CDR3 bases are TGTGCCAGCAGTTTATCCGAGCGGGGAGATACGCAGTATTTT.

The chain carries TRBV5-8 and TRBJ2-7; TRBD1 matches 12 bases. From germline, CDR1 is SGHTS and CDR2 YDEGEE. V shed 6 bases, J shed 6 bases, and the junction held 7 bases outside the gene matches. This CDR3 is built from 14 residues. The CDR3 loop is CASIGDRGRTEQYF. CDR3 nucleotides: TGTGCCAGCATCGGGGACAGGGGGCGGACCGAGCAGTACTTC.

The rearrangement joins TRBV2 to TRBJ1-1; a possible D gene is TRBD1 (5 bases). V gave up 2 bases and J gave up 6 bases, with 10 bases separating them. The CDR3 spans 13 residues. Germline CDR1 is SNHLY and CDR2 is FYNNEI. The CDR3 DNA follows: TGTGCCAGCAGTGAAAAGGGGCGCGCTGAAGCTTTCTTT. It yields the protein CASSEKGRAEAFF. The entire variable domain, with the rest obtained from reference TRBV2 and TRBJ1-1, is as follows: EPEVTQTPSHQVTQMGQEVILRCVPISNHLYFYWYRQILGQKVEFLVSFYNNEISEKSEIFDDQFSVERPDGSNFTLKIRSTKLEDSAMYFCASSEKGRAEAFFGQGTRLTVV.

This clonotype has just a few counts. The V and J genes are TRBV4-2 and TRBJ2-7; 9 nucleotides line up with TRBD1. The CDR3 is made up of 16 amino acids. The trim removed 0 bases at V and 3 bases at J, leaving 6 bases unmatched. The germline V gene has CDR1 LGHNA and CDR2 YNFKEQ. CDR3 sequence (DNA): TGTGCCAGCAGCCAAGATGCCGGGACAGGGATCTACGAGCAGTACTTC. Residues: CASSQDAGTGIYEQYF.

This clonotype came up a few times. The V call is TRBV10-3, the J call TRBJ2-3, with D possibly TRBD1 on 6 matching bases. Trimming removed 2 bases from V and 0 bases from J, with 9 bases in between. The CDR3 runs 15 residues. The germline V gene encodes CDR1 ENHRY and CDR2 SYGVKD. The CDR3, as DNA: TGTGCCATCAGTGAGGGACAGCCTAGCACAGATACGCAGTATTTT. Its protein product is CAISEGQPSTDTQYF.

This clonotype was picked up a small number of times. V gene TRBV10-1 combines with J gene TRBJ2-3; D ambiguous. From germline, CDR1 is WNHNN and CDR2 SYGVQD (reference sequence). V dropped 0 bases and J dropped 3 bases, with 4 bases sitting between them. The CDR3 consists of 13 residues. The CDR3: CASSESLTDTQYF. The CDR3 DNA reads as TGCGCCAGCAGTGAGTCGCTTACAGATACGCAGTATTTT.

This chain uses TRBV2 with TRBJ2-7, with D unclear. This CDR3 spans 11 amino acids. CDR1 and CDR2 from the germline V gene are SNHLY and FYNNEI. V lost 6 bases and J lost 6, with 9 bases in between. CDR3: CASSRITEQYF. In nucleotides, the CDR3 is TGTGCCAGCAGCCGTATTACCGAGCAGTACTTC.

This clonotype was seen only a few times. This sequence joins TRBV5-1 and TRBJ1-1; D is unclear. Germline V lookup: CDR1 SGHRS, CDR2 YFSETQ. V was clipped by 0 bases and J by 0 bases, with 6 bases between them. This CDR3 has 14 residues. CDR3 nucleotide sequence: TGCGCCAGCAGCTTGGAGACAATGAACACTGAAGCTTTCTTT. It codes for CASSLETMNTEAFF. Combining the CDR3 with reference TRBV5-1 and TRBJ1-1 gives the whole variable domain KAGVTQTPRYLIKTRGQQVTLSCSPISGHRSVSWYQQTPGQGLQFLFEYFSETQRNKGNFPGRFSGRQFSNSRSEMNVSTLELGDSALYLCASSLETMNTEAFFGQGTRLTVV.

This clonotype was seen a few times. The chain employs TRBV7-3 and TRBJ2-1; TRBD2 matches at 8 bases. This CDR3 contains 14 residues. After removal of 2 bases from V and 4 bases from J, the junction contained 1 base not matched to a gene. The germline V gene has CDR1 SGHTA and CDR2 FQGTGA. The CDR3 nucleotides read TGTGCCAGCAGCTTAGGGACTAGGTACAATGAGCAGTTCTTC. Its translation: CASSLGTRYNEQFF.

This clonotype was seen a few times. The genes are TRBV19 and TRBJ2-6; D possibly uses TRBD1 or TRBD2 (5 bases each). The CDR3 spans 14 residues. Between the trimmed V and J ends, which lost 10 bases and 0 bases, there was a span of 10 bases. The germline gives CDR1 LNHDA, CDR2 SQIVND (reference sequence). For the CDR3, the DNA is TGTGCCACCGACAGCGGCTCTGGGGCCAACGTCCTGACTTTC. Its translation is CATDSGSGANVLTF.

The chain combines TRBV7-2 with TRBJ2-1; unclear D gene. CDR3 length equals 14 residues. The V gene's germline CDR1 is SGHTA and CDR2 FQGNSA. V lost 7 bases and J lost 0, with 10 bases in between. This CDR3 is CASTVESSYNEQFF. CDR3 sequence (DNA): TGTGCCAGCACCGTAGAGTCCTCCTACAATGAGCAGTTCTTC.

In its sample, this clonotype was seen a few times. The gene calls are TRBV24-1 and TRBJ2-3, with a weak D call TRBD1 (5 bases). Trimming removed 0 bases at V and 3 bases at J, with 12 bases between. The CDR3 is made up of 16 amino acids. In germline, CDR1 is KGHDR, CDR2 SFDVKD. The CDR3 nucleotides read TGTGCCACCAGTGATTTGAAGGGGTTAGGAACAGATACGCAGTATTTT. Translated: CATSDLKGLGTDTQYF.

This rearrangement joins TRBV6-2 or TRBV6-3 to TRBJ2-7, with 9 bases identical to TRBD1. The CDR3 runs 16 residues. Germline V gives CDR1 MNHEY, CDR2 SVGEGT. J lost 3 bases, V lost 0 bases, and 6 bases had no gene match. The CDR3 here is CASSYSTDRGNYEQYF. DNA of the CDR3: TGTGCCAGCAGTTACTCGACTGACAGGGGGAACTACGAGCAGTACTTC.

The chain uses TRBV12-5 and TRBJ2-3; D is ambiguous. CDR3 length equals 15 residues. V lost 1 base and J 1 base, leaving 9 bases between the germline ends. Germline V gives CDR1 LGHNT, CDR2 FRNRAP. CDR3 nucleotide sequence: TGTGCTAGTGGTTTGGGACTCACCGGCACAGATACGCAGTATTTT. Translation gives CASGLGLTGTDTQYF.

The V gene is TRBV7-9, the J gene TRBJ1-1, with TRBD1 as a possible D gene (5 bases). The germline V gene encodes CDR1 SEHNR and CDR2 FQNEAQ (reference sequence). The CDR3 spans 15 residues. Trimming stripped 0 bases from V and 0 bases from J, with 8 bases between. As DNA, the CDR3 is TGTGCCAGCAGCTTAGCGGGGCCGGTGAACACTGAAGCTTTCTTT. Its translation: CASSLAGPVNTEAFF.

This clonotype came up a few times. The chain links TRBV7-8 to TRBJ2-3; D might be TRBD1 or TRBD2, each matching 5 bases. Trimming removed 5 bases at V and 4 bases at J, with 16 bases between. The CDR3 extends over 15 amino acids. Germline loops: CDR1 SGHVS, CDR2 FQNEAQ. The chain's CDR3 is CASSNRRGRADTQYF. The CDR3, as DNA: TGTGCCAGCAGCAACCGACGGGGCCGCGCAGATACGCAGTATTTT.

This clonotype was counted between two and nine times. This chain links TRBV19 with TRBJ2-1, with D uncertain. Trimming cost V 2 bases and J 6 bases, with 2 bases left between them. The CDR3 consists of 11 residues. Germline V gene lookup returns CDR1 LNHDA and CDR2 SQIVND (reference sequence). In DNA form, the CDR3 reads TGTGCCAGTAGTATAACCAATGAGCAGTTCTTC. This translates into CASSITNEQFF.

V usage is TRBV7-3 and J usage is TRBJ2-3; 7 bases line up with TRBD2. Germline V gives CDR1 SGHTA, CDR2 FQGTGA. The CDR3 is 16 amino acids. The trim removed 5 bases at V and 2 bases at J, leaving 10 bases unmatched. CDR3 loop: CASSPGPSGPTDTQYF. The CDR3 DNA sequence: TGTGCCAGCAGCCCGGGGCCTAGCGGTCCCACAGATACGCAGTATTTT.

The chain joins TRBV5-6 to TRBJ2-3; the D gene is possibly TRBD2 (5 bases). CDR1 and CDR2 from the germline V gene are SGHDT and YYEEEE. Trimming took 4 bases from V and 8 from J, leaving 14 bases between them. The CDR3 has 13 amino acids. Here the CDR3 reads CASSGLTRGTQYF. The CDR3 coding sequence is TGTGCCAGCAGCGGACTCACCCGCGGTACGCAGTATTTT.

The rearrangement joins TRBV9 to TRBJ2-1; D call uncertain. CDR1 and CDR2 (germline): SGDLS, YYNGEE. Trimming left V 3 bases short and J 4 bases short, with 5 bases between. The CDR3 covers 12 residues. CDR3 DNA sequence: TGTGCCAGCAGCGCGGTTTACAATGAGCAGTTCTTC. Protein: CASSAVYNEQFF.